This T cell receptor (beta chain) was profiled in a study of T cell responses to AZD1222 COVID-19 vaccine. Assay used: immunoSEQ multiplex PCR; TCRdb lists only in-frame clones, some missing. The sample lists more than 95,000 clones, approximately 90% occurring once. CDR3 length: 13 residues. The germline V gene has CDR1 MDHEN and CDR2 SYDVKM. Trimming left V 5 bases short and J 2 bases short, with 9 bases between. The sequenced sample was peripheral blood, obtained 28 days after the second AZD1222 dose. The receptor comes from an adult who received the AZD1222 COVID-19 vaccine. The chain uses TRBV28 and TRBJ1-2; D is unclear. The DNA of the CDR3 is TGTGCCAGCAGTCTGCAGGTAAACTATGGCTACACCTTC. It is translated as CASSLQVNYGYTF.